This T cell receptor (beta chain) was documented in a study of blood T cell repertoires in COVID-19. Study-wide background: COVID-19 samples, acute and convalescent, were from the United States, Italy and Spain. PBMCs, B-cell-depleted T cells, or T cells provided the cDNA or gDNA that made up the material.

This CDR3 is 16 amino acids long. Germline lookup yields CDR1 SGHDN and CDR2 FVKESK. Trimming at V came to 2 bases and at J to 2 bases, leaving 6 bases not matched to a gene. As processed by the authors: Reference gene primer amplification gave estimated nucleated cell counts. Libraries were prepared by immunoSEQ multiplex PCR; TCRdb keeps only in-frame clonotypes and omits some of them. V and J calls and clone size are those listed in that table; D and trimming were worked out from the DNA. The table records hundreds of thousands of clones, around four fifths of them present only once. This receptor was taken from a woman aged 50 to 60 with active or convalescent COVID-19. The chain carries TRBV14 and TRBJ1-3; 7 positions match TRBD1. The sample comprised peripheral blood. DNA for the CDR3: TGTGCCAGCAGCCAAATAAGGGGGCCCCCTGGAAACACCATATATTTT. This gives the protein CASSQIRGPPGNTIYF.